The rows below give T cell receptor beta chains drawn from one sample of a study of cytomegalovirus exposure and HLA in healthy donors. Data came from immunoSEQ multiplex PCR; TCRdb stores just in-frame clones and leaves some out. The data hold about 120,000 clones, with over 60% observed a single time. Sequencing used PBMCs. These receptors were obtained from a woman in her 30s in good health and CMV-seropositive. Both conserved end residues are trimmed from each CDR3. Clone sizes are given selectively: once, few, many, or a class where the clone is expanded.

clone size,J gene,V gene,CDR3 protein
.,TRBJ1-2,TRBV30,AWSLDRANYGYT
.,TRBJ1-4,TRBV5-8,ASSRDSTNEKLF
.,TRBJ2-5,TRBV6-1,ASSEMGSETQY
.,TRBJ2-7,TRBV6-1,ASSELGQVTYEQY
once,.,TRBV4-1,ASSTTVVTIYEQY
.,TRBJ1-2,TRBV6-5,ASSRRQEYGYT
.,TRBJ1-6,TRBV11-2,ASSLETGGNSPLH
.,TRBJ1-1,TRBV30,AWRDTGAPNTEAF
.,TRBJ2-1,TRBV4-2,ASSLSKNNEQF
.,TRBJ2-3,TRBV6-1,ASSGPGQGEDTQY
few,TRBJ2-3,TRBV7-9,SSSPSQDTQY
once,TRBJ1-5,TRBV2,ASSPPGRRANQPQH
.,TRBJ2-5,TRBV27,ASSFNVGLRETQY
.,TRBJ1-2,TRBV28,ASCEGMIGVGYT
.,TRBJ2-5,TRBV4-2,ASSVQRSGETQY
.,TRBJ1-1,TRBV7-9,ASSLGEGKSAF
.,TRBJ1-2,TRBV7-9,ASTSGDRRAYGYT
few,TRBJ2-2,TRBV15,ATSISGRNTGELF
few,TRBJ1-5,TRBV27,ASSSGQGNQPQH
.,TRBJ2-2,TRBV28,ASSAGGPTGELF
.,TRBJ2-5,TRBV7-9,ASSTLLPQGETQY
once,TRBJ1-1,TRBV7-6,ASSRESGVGAF
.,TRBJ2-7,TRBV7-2,ASSFETSVWGQY
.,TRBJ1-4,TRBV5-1,ASSLAGTGAEKLF
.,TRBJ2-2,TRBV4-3,ASSQDRVAGELF
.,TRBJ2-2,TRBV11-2,ASSSPGLAGAGELF
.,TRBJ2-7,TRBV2,ASSPGPEQY
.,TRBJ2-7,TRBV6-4,ASLDDRNQGGEQY
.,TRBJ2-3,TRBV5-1,ASSPRGRGTTDTQY
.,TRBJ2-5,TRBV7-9,ASSSYQGRQETQY
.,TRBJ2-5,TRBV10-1,ASRRGIEYLETQY
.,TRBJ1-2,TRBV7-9,ASSLRQDNGYT
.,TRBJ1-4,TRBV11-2,ASRIRQGADEKLF
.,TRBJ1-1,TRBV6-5,ASSYSVRNTEAF
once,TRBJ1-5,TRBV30,AWSGGLTNQPQH
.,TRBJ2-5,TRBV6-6,ASNPAGGQETQY
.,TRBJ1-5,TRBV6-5,ASRRDRISNQPQH
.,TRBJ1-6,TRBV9,ASSPQPGTGSNSPLH
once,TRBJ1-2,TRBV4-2,ASSQEGRGQNYGYT
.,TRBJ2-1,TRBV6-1,ASSPKGLADNEQF